This TCR beta chain is from a study of blood T cell repertoires in COVID-19. The wider study: Samples representing acute and convalescent COVID-19 were sourced from the United States, Italy and Spain.

The V gene end was trimmed by 5 bases and the J gene end by 10 bases; junction bases not matched to a gene: 16. There are 16 residues in the CDR3. Germline V CDR1 and CDR2: SGHAT, FQNNGV. Libraries were prepared by immunoSEQ multiplex PCR; TCRdb keeps only in-frame clonotypes and omits some of them. The table has about 200,000 clones, about 90% seen once. The chain combines TRBV11-2 with TRBJ2-3; 9 nucleotides match TRBD2. Sequencing used peripheral blood. The receptor was isolated from a man aged 40-49 years with active or convalescent COVID-19. The CDR3, as DNA: TGTGCCAGCAGCCCTAGAGCAGTAGCGGGAGCTCGCGCGCAGTATTTT. Translated: CASSPRAVAGARAQYF.